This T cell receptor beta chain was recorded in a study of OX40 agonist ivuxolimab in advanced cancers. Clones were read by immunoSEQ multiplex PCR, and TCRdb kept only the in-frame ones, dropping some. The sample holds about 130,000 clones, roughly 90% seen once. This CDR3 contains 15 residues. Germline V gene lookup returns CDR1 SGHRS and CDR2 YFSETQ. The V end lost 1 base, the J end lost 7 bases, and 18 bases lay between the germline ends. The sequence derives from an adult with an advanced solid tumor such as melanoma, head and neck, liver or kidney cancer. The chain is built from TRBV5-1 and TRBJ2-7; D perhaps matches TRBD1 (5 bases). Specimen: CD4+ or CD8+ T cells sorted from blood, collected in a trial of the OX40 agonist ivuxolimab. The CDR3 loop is CASSLNGAGKGEQYF. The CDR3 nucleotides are TGCGCCAGCAGCTTGAATGGCGCAGGGAAGGGGGAGCAGTACTTC. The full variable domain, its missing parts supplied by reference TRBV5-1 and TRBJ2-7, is KAGVTQTPRYLIKTRGQQVTLSCSPISGHRSVSWYQQTPGQGLQFLFEYFSETQRNKGNFPGRFSGRQFSNSRSEMNVSTLELGDSALYLCASSLNGAGKGEQYFGPGTRLTVT.